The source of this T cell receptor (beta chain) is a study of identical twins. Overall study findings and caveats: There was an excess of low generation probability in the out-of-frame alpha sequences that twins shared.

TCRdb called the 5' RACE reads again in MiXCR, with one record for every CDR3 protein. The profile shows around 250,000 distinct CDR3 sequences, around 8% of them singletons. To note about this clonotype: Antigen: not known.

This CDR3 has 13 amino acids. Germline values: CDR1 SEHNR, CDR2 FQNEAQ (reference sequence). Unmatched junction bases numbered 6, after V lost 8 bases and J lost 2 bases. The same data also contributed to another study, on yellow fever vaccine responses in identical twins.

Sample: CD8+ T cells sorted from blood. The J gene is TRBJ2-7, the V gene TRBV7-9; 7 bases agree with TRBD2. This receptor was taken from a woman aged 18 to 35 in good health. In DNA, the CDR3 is TGTGCCAGCGAGGGTGCGGGAGCCTACGAGCAGTACTTC. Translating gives CASEGAGAYEQYF. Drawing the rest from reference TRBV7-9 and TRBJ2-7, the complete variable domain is DTGVSQNPRHKITKRGQNVTFRCDPISEHNRLYWYRQTLGQGPEFLTYFQNEAQLEKSRLLSDRFSAERPKGSFSTLEIQRTEQGDSAMYLCASEGAGAYEQYFGPGTRLTVT.